The TCR beta chain under discussion was sequenced for a study of T cells after yellow fever vaccination. TCRdb called the 5' RACE reads again in MiXCR, with one record for every CDR3 protein. Among approximately 250,000 distinct CDR3 sequences listed, about 5.2% were seen once. Points on this clonotype: Its specificity is not known.

Findings and limits, study-wide: Abundant clonotypes (contaminants from the bulk population) could be present in FACS-sorted repertoires. The study re-detected most primary-vaccination clones after the booster (approximately 96% CD4, approximately 88% CD8).

In germline, CDR1 is DFQATT, CDR2 SNEGSKA (reference sequence). This CDR3 region has 14 residues. V was clipped by 3 bases and J by 4 bases; unmatched bases: 7. The specimen was CD4+ T cells sorted from PBMCs, collected on the day of the yellow fever booster vaccination. The receptor was isolated from a man aged 18-30 years who received the YFV17D yellow fever vaccine. The chain carries TRBV20-1 and TRBJ2-5, with 8 bases aligning to TRBD1. CDR3 DNA sequence: TGCAGTGCTAGGGGTGACAGGGGTAGAGAGACCCAGTACTTC. It encodes CSARGDRGRETQYF.